The TCR beta chain under discussion was sequenced for a study of blood T cell repertoires in COVID-19. Study as a whole: PBMCs, B-cell-depleted T cells, or T cells were the source of the cDNA or gDNA that made up the material.

TCRdb keeps only in-frame clones here, not all; method: immunoSEQ multiplex PCR. The sample yields 40,000 to 55,000 clones, approximately 88% seen once. CDR1 is SQVTM, CDR2 ANQGSEA, per germline. The V end was cut by 2 bases, the J end by 12 bases, with 8 bases between. This CDR3 comprises 10 residues. The source material was peripheral blood. The chain links TRBV29-1 to TRBJ2-1, with unresolved D. The TCR was taken from a middle-aged man with active COVID-19. The CDR3 DNA reads as TGCAGCGTTGAACGGGTTGGGCAGTTCTTC. Residues: CSVERVGQFF.